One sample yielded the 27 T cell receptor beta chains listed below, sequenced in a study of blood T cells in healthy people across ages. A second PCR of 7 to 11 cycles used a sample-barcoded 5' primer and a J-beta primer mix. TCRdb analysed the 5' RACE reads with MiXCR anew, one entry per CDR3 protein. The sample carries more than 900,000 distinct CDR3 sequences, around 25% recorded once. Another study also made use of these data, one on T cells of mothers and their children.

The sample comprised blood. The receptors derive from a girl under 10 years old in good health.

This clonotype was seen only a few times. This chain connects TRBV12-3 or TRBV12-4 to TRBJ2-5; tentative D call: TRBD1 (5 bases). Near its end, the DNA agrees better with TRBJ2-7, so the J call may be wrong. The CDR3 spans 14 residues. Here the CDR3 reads CASSSSRVGYEQYF. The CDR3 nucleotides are TGTGCCAGCAGTTCCTCCAGGGTAGGCTACGAGCAGTACTTC.

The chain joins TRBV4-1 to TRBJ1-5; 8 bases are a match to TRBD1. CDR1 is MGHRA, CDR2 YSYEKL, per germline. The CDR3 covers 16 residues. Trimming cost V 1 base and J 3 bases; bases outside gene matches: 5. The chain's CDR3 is CASSQVWTGNNQPQHF. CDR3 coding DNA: TGCGCCAGCAGCCAAGTGTGGACAGGGAACAATCAGCCCCAGCATTTT.

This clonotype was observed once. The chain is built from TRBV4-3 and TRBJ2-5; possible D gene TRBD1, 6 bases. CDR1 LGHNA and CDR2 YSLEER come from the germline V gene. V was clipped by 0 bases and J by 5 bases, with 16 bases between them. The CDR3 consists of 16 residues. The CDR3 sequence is CASSQDLYTGRETQYF. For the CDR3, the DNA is TGCGCCAGCAGCCAAGATCTCTATACAGGGCGGGAGACCCAGTACTTC.

CDR3 bases: TGTGCCAGTAGTATGAAAGAGACCCAGTACTTC. As protein: CASSMKETQYF. The J gene is TRBJ2-5, the V gene TRBV19; D is unclear. CDR3 length equals 11 residues. Trimming took off 3 bases at V and 3 bases at J, with 2 bases between the two ends. Germline CDR1 LNHDA, CDR2 SQIVND (reference sequence).

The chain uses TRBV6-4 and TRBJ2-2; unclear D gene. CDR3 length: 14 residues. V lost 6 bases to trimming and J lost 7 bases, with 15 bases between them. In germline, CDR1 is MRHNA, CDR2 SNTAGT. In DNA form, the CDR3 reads TGTGCCAGCAGCCCCGGGCTATTGGTCGGGGAGCTGTTTTTT. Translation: CASSPGLLVGELFF.

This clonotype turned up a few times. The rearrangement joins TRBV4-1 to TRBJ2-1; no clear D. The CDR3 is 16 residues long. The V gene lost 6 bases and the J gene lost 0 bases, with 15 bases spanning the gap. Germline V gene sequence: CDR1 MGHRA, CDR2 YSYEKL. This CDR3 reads CASRLAHLSSYNEQFF. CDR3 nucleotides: TGCGCCAGCAGACTCGCCCACCTTAGCTCCTACAATGAGCAGTTCTTC.

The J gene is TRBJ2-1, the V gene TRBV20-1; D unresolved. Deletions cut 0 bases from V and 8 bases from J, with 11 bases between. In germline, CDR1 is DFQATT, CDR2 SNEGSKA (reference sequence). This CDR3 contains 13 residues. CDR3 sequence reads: CSARDRVGDEQFF. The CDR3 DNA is TGCAGTGCTAGAGATCGGGTCGGTGATGAGCAGTTCTTC.

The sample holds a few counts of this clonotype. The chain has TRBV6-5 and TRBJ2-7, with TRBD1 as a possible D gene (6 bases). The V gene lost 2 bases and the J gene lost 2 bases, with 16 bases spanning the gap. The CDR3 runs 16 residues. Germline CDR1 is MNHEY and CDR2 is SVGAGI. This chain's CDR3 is CASSYRVRGAPYEQYF. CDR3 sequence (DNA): TGTGCCAGCAGTTACAGGGTCAGGGGAGCTCCCTACGAGCAGTACTTC.

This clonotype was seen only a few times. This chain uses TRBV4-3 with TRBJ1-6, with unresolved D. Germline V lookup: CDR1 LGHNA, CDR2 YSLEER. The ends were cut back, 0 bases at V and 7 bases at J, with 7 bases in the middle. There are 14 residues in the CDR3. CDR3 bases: TGCGCCAGCAGCCAAGATTCCGGAAATTCACCCCTCCACTTT. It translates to CASSQDSGNSPLHF.

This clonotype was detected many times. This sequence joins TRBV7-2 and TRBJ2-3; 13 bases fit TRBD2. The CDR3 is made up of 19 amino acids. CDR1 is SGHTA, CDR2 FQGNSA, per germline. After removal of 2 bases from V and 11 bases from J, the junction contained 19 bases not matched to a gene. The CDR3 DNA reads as TGTGCCAGCAGCTTATGGAAAACTGGACTAGCGGGGGCCCTTGATGGGCAGTATTTT. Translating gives CASSLWKTGLAGALDGQYF.

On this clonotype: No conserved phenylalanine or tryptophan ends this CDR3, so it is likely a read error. This CDR3 is CSVGTGLGYEQYS. The CDR3, as DNA: TGCAGCGTTGGGACAGGCCTAGGGTACGAGCAGTACTCC. The rearrangement uses TRBV29-1 and TRBJ2-7, with 7 bases aligning to TRBD1. The junction had 7 bases not matched to a gene; V was cut back by 4 bases and J by 4 bases. The length of the CDR3 is 13 residues. CDR1 is SQVTM, CDR2 ANQGSEA, per germline.

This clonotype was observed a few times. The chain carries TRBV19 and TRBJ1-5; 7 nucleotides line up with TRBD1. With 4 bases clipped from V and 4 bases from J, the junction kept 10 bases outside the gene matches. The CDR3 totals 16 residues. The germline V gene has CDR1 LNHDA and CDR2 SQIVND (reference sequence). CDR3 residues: CASSKGAGPINQPQHF. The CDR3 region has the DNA TGTGCCAGTAGTAAGGGGGCAGGGCCAATAAATCAGCCCCAGCATTTT.

The CDR3 sequence is CASSPAPGDEQYF. DNA for the CDR3: TGTGCCAGCAGCCCTGCCCCGGGGGACGAGCAGTACTTC. The rearrangement links TRBV4-2 to TRBJ2-5, with a weak D call TRBD2 (6 bases). The end of the DNA fits TRBJ2-7 better, so the J call may be wrong. CDR1 is LGHNA, CDR2 YNFKEQ, per germline. The CDR3 contains 13 residues.

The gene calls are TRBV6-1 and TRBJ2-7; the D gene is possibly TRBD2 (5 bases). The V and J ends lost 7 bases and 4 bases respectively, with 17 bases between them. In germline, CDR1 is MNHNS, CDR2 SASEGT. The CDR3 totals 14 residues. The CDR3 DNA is TGTGCCAGCATCAGAACGGAGGCACTGTACGAGCAGTACTTC. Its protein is CASIRTEALYEQYF.

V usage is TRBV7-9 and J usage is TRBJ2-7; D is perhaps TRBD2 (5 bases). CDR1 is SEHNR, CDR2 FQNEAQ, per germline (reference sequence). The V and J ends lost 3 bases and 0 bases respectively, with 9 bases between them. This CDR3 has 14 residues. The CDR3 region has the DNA TGTGCCAGCAGCTTGGGTGACTACTCCTACGAGCAGTACTTC. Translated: CASSLGDYSYEQYF.

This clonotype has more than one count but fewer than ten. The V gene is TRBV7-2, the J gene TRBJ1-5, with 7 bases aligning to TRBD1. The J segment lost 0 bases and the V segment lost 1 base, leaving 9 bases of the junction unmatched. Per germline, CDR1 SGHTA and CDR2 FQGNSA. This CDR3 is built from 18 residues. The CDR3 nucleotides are TGTGCCAGCAGCTTAGGCCTTTGGACAGGATATAGCAATCAGCCCCAGCATTTT. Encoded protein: CASSLGLWTGYSNQPQHF.

The CDR3 reads CASSVVGDRNEKLFF. CDR3 DNA: TGTGCCAGCAGCGTAGTGGGGGACAGAAATGAAAAACTGTTTTTT. The chain joins TRBV9 to TRBJ1-4, with 7 bases lining up with TRBD1. Germline trimming cut 0 bases from V and 5 bases from J; bases unmatched to any gene: 4. The germline V gene has CDR1 SGDLS and CDR2 YYNGEE. The CDR3 runs 15 residues.

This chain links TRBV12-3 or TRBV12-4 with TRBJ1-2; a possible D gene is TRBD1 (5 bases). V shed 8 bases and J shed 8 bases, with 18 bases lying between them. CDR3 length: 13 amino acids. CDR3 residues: CASSTVVVGGYTF. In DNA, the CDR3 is TGTGCCAGCTCGACAGTGGTAGTGGGCGGCTACACCTTC.

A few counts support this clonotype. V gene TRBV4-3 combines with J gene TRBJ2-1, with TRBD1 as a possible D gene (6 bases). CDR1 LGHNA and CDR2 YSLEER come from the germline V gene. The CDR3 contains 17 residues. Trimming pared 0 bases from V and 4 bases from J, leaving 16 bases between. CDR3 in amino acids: CASSQDIRQGLYNEQFF. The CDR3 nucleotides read TGCGCCAGCAGCCAAGATATCCGGCAGGGGTTATACAATGAGCAGTTCTTC.

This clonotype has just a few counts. The CDR3 nucleotides are TGTGCCAGCAGTGACTTTATGGGACAGTTGTACTTC. Its translation: CASSDFMGQLYF. The rearrangement uses TRBV6-1 and TRBJ2-5, with TRBD1 matching over 7 bases. Germline V lookup: CDR1 MNHNS, CDR2 SASEGT. CDR3 size: 12 residues. V shed 3 bases and J 13 bases; nucleotides not matched to a gene: 8.

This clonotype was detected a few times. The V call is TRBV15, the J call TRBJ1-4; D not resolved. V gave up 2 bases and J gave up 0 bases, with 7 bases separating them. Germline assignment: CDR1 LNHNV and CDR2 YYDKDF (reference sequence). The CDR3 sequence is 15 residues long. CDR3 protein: CATSRSYATNEKLFF. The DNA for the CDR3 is TGTGCCACCAGCAGATCATATGCAACTAATGAAAAACTGTTTTTT.

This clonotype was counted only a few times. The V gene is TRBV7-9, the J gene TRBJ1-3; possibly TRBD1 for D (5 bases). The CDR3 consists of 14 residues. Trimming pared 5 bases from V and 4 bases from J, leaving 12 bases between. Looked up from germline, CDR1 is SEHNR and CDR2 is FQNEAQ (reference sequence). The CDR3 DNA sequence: TGTGCCAGCAGCGAGGGGAGTTGGGGAAACACCATATATTTT. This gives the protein CASSEGSWGNTIYF.

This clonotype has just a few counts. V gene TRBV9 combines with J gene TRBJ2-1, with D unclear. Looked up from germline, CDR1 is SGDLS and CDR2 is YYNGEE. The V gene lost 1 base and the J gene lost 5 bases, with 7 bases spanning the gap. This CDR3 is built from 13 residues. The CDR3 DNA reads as TGTGCCAGCAGCGTAATAGGTAACAATGAGCAGTTCTTC. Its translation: CASSVIGNNEQFF. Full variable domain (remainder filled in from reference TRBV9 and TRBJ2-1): DSGVTQTPKHLITATGQRVTLRCSPRSGDLSVYWYQQSLDQGLQFLIQYYNGEERAKGNILERFSAQQFPDLHSELNLSSLELGDSALYFCASSVIGNNEQFFGPGTRLTVL.

This CDR3 is CSARDPQGLNTEAFF. The CDR3 DNA is TGCAGTGCTAGAGATCCACAGGGATTGAACACTGAAGCTTTCTTT. This chain connects TRBV20-1 to TRBJ1-1; D might be TRBD1 (6 bases). V was pared by 0 bases and J by 0 bases, with 11 bases between. Per germline, CDR1 DFQATT and CDR2 SNEGSKA (reference sequence). This CDR3 has 15 residues.

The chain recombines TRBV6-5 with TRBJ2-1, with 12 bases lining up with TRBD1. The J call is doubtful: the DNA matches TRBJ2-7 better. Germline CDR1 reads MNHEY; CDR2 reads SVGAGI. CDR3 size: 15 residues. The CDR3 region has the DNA TGTGCCAGCAGTTCCGGGACAGGGGGCTTATACGAGCAGTACTTC. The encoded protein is CASSSGTGGLYEQYF.

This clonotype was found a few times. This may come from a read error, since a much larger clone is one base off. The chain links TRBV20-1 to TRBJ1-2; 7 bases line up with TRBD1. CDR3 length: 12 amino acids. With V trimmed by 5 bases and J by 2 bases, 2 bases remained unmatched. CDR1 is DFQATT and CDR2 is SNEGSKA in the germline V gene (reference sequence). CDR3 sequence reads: CSAGTANYGYTF. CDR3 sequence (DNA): TGCAGTGCTGGGACAGCGAACTATGGCTACACCTTC.

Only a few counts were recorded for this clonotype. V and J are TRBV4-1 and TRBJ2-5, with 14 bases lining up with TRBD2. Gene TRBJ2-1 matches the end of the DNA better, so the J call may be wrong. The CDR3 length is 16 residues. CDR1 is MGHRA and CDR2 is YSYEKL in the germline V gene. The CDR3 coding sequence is TGCGCCAGCAGCCGGACTAGCGGGAGGATATACAATGAGCAGTTCTTC. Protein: CASSRTSGRIYNEQFF.